A single sample is the source of the 20 T cell receptor beta chains below, sequenced in a study of T cell responses to AZD1222 COVID-19 vaccine. Sequenced by immunoSEQ multiplex PCR; TCRdb stores in-frame clones only, minus some. The table includes around 200,000 clones, 88% detected once. The input for sequencing was peripheral blood, taken on day 0 of AZD1222 vaccination. Receptors originate from an adult in good health.

The J gene is TRBJ1-2, the V gene TRBV7-9; possible D gene TRBD1, 6 bases. V was cut by 5 bases and J by 6 bases, with 19 bases left in between. Germline values: CDR1 SEHNR, CDR2 FQNEAQ (reference sequence). This CDR3 has 15 residues. CDR3 sequence (DNA): TGTGCCAGCAGCCCTATTCAAACAGGGTTAGATGGCTACACCTTC. Protein product: CASSPIQTGLDGYTF. Drawing the rest from reference TRBV7-9 and TRBJ1-2, the complete variable domain is DTGVSQNPRHKITKRGQNVTFRCDPISEHNRLYWYRQTLGQGPEFLTYFQNEAQLEKSRLLSDRFSAERPKGSFSTLEIQRTEQGDSAMYLCASSPIQTGLDGYTFGSGTRLTVV.

The chain links TRBV5-1 to TRBJ1-1, with 12 bases identical to TRBD1. The V segment lost 4 bases and the J segment 7 bases; nucleotides outside the gene matches: 11. Germline V CDR1 and CDR2: SGHRS, YFSETQ. The length of the CDR3 is 16 residues. The CDR3 loop reads CASSPGQGAGHFEAFF. DNA for the CDR3: TGCGCCAGCAGCCCGGGACAGGGGGCCGGGCACTTTGAAGCTTTCTTT.

This rearrangement joins TRBV6-1 to TRBJ1-1; weak D call: TRBD1 (5 bases). CDR3 length: 14 residues. The ends were cut back, 2 bases at V and 1 base at J, with 8 bases in the middle. Looked up from germline, CDR1 is MNHNS and CDR2 is SASEGT. CDR3 sequence: CASSERDWNTEAFF. In DNA, the CDR3 is TGTGCCAGCAGTGAACGGGACTGGAACACTGAAGCTTTCTTT.

The J gene is TRBJ2-3, the V gene TRBV27; TRBD1 matches at 8 bases. The CDR3 extends over 15 amino acids. Germline loops: CDR1 MNHEY, CDR2 SMNVEV (reference sequence). After removal of 4 bases from V and 3 bases from J, the junction contained 6 bases not matched to a gene. For the CDR3, the DNA is TGTGCCAGCAGTTGGTATGGACAGGGTACAGATACGCAGTATTTT. Residues: CASSWYGQGTDTQYF.

The chain carries TRBV29-1 and TRBJ1-2; weak D call: TRBD1 (5 bases). The CDR3 is made up of 14 amino acids. Germline lookup yields CDR1 SQVTM and CDR2 ANQGSEA. Trimming removed 3 bases at V and 0 bases at J, with 11 bases between. CDR3 region: CSVDPPTANYGYTF. CDR3 coding DNA: TGCAGCGTTGACCCCCCGACAGCTAACTATGGCTACACCTTC.

The chain combines TRBV4-2 with TRBJ1-2; D is possibly TRBD1 (5 bases). This CDR3 comprises 15 residues. The ends were cut back, 4 bases at V and 1 base at J, with 13 bases in the middle. From germline, CDR1 is LGHNA and CDR2 YNFKEQ. Here the CDR3 DNA reads TGTGCCAGCAGCCCCGGGGGAGGGTTTAACTATGGCTACACCTTC. The encoded protein is CASSPGGGFNYGYTF.

The V call is TRBV9, the J call TRBJ2-2; D is unresolved. V lost 0 bases and J lost 4, with 13 bases in between. Germline CDR1 reads SGDLS; CDR2 reads YYNGEE. This CDR3 has 16 amino acids. The CDR3 spells CASSVELPSRTGELFF. In DNA, the CDR3 is TGTGCCAGCAGCGTAGAACTTCCCTCCCGCACCGGGGAGCTGTTTTTT.

The rearrangement uses TRBV7-8 and TRBJ2-1; D is tentatively TRBD1 or TRBD2 (7 bases each). The CDR3 consists of 15 residues. V dropped 0 bases and J dropped 8 bases, with 14 bases sitting between them. The germline CDR1 and CDR2 sequences are SGHVS and FQNEAQ. CDR3 sequence reads: CASSLAGGTVDEQFF. The CDR3 DNA is TGTGCCAGCAGCTTAGCGGGGGGGACAGTCGATGAGCAGTTCTTC.

The genes are TRBV5-1 and TRBJ2-2; 7 bases are a match to TRBD1. The J segment lost 2 bases and the V segment lost 3 bases, leaving 10 bases of the junction unmatched. Germline values: CDR1 SGHRS, CDR2 YFSETQ. The CDR3 loop spans 17 amino acids. Here the CDR3 reads CASSWPPTGLNTGELFF. DNA for the CDR3: TGCGCCAGCAGCTGGCCTCCGACAGGGCTAAACACCGGGGAGCTGTTTTTT.

This clone occurred a few times. The V and J genes are TRBV5-1 and TRBJ1-1; D is ambiguous. V shed 0 bases and J shed 7 bases, with 7 bases lying between them. Per germline, CDR1 SGHRS and CDR2 YFSETQ. The CDR3 loop spans 12 amino acids. This CDR3 reads CASSLGGIEAFF. The CDR3 region has the DNA TGCGCCAGCAGCTTGGGCGGGATTGAAGCTTTCTTT.

This sequence joins TRBV5-1 and TRBJ1-2; D is perhaps TRBD1 (5 bases). The ends were cut back, 0 bases at V and 8 bases at J, with 17 bases in the middle. This CDR3 is 15 amino acids long. The germline gives CDR1 SGHRS, CDR2 YFSETQ. The CDR3 protein is CASSLGQGAPWGYTF. The DNA for the CDR3 is TGCGCCAGCAGCTTGGGCCAGGGAGCACCATGGGGCTACACCTTC.

The rearrangement links TRBV7-9 to TRBJ1-2; D is uncertain. CDR1 is SEHNR, CDR2 FQNEAQ, per germline (reference sequence). The CDR3 spans 15 residues. V lost 5 bases to trimming and J lost 5 bases, with 18 bases between them. This chain's CDR3 is CASSPSLSAEYGYTF. CDR3 coding DNA: TGTGCCAGCAGCCCATCCCTTTCAGCCGAATATGGCTACACCTTC.

The chain couples TRBV5-4 to TRBJ2-5; 14 nucleotides align to TRBD2. Germline V gene data show CDR1 as SGHNT and CDR2 as YYREEE (reference sequence). V lost 4 bases and J lost 3; bases outside the gene matches: 8. This CDR3 has 17 residues. The CDR3 loop is CASSKGLAGDSKETQYF. The CDR3 DNA reads as TGTGCCAGCAGCAAGGGACTAGCGGGGGATTCGAAAGAGACCCAGTACTTC.

CDR3: CASRGGLANTEAFF. The CDR3 nucleotides are TGTGCCAGCAGGGGGGGACTCGCGAACACTGAAGCTTTCTTT. The J gene is TRBJ1-1, the V gene TRBV2; TRBD1 might be the D (5 bases). CDR3 length equals 14 residues. The V end lost 6 bases, the J end lost 1 base, and 12 bases lay between the germline ends. Looked up from germline, CDR1 is SNHLY and CDR2 is FYNNEI.

V usage is TRBV27 and J usage is TRBJ1-1, with TRBD1 matching over 7 bases. CDR3 size: 15 residues. Germline trimming cut 5 bases from V and 4 bases from J; bases unmatched to any gene: 10. From germline, CDR1 is MNHEY and CDR2 SMNVEV (reference sequence). For the CDR3, the DNA is TGTGCCAGCAGTAGACAGGGAGGTCTCGGCACTGAAGCTTTCTTT. Its translation is CASSRQGGLGTEAFF.

The chain recombines TRBV4-1 with TRBJ2-3, with 8 bases that match TRBD1. The J segment lost 0 bases and the V segment lost 1 base, leaving 3 bases of the junction unmatched. Germline-derived CDR1 and CDR2 are MGHRA and YSYEKL. The CDR3 has 16 amino acids. The CDR3: CASSQGYRGSTDTQYF. The CDR3 region has the DNA TGCGCCAGCAGCCAAGGATACAGGGGGAGCACAGATACGCAGTATTTT.

This clone showed up just once. The gene calls are TRBV3-1 (or the pseudogene TRBV3-2) and TRBJ1-2; 8 bases are shared with TRBD1. V trimming: 4 bases; J trimming: 2 bases; junction bases outside the gene matches: 6. In germline, CDR1 is LGHDT, CDR2 YNNKEL (reference sequence). The CDR3 has 15 residues. CDR3 in amino acids: CASSPPGGLNYGYTF. The DNA for the CDR3 is TGTGCCAGCAGCCCCCCAGGGGGCCTGAACTATGGCTACACCTTC.

For the CDR3, the DNA is TGTGCCACCAGCAGAACACCCGTGGAAAAACTGTTTTTT. Protein: CATSRTPVEKLFF. This chain links TRBV15 with TRBJ1-4; D is unresolved. The CDR3 extends over 13 amino acids. Germline V gene lookup returns CDR1 LNHNV and CDR2 YYDKDF (reference sequence). Trimming left V 2 bases short and J 8 bases short, with 9 bases between.

The chain employs TRBV6-6 and TRBJ1-2; 8 bases are a match to TRBD1. The CDR3 extends over 17 amino acids. J was trimmed by 1 base and V by 5 bases; bases with no gene match: 12. CDR1 is MNHNY and CDR2 is SVGAGI in the germline V gene (reference sequence). The CDR3 coding sequence is TGTGCCAGCAGTCCTCACTTGGACAGGGAGGTTAACTATGGCTACACCTTC. It specifies CASSPHLDREVNYGYTF.

V usage is TRBV30 and J usage is TRBJ2-1, with 10 bases matching TRBD2. J gave up 4 bases and V 4 bases, and 7 bases lay outside the gene matches. Germline V gene lookup returns CDR1 GTSNPN and CDR2 SVGIG (reference sequence). The CDR3 sequence is 15 residues long. The CDR3 reads CAWIHLAGVYNEQFF. CDR3 nucleotides: TGTGCCTGGATTCATCTAGCGGGGGTTTACAATGAGCAGTTCTTC.